The 7 T cell receptor beta chains below come from one sample, sequenced in a study of blood T cells in healthy people across ages. Then a second PCR, running roughly 6 to 12 cycles, was carried out with a sample-barcoded 5' primer and a J-beta primer mix. A single record per CDR3 protein comes from TCRdb applying MiXCR to the 5' RACE reads. The table has over a million distinct CDR3 sequences, 42% seen once. Input material: blood. The receptors shown here come from a woman under 30 in good health.

The chain couples TRBV6-1 to TRBJ2-4; 11 bases align to TRBD2. The junction had 11 bases not matched to a gene; V was cut back by 7 bases and J by 0 bases. This CDR3 has 18 residues. Germline V CDR1 and CDR2: MNHNS, SASEGT. The CDR3 sequence: CASMRGLAGGLAKNIQYF. The CDR3 DNA reads as TGTGCCAGCATGAGGGGGCTAGCGGGGGGTCTAGCCAAAAACATTCAGTACTTC.

This clonotype was observed a handful of times. The V and J genes are TRBV6-1 and TRBJ2-1; no clear D gene. CDR1 is MNHNS, CDR2 SASEGT, per germline. The CDR3 totals 14 residues. With 2 bases removed from V and 2 bases from J, the gap between germline ends came to 7 bases. CDR3 protein: CASSELSTYNEQFF. The CDR3 DNA follows: TGTGCCAGCAGTGAATTGTCGACCTACAATGAGCAGTTCTTC.

On this clonotype itself: Sequence at one end of the junction differs from germline and may be a read error. The chain has TRBV7-7 and TRBJ2-1; 9 nucleotides match TRBD1. The CDR3 consists of 15 residues. Germline values: CDR1 SSHAT, CDR2 FNYEAQ (reference sequence). The CDR3 sequence: CASSLDRGMYNEQFF. DNA for the CDR3: TGTGCTAGCAGCTTAGACAGGGGGATGTACAATGAGCAGTTCTTC.

The table lists this clonotype with a few counts. The rearrangement joins TRBV10-3 to TRBJ1-1; perhaps TRBD1 as D (6 bases). V lost 0 bases and J lost 4, with 12 bases in between. CDR1 and CDR2 from the germline V gene are ENHRY and SYGVKD. The CDR3 sequence is 15 residues long. The CDR3 loop reads CAISESVGGITEAFF. The CDR3 nucleotides read TGTGCCATCAGTGAGTCGGTAGGGGGTATCACTGAAGCTTTCTTT.

V gene TRBV12-3 or TRBV12-4 combines with J gene TRBJ1-2, with TRBD1 matching over 9 bases. V was pared by 8 bases and J by 8 bases, with 6 bases of the junction left unmatched. This CDR3 has 12 amino acids. This CDR3 is CASRDRVFGYTF. As DNA, the CDR3 is TGTGCCAGCCGGGACAGGGTTTTCGGCTACACCTTC.

The CDR3 DNA reads as TGTGCCAGCGCCCTTACCCCTCGCTACAATGAGCAGTTCTTC. It translates to CASALTPRYNEQFF. This chain joins TRBV3-1 and TRBJ2-1; D unclear. This CDR3 has 14 amino acids. The V and J ends lost 8 bases and 3 bases respectively, with 14 bases between them. The germline V gene has CDR1 LGHDT and CDR2 YNNKEL (reference sequence).

The genes are TRBV7-8 and TRBJ2-7; D is perhaps TRBD1 (5 bases). Trimming pared 4 bases from V and 0 bases from J, leaving 13 bases between. This CDR3 spans 15 amino acids. Germline V gives CDR1 SGHVS, CDR2 FQNEAQ. The CDR3 DNA reads as TGTGCCAGCAGCTCGTTGACAGAGAGCTCCTACGAGCAGTACTTC. This codes for CASSSLTESSYEQYF.